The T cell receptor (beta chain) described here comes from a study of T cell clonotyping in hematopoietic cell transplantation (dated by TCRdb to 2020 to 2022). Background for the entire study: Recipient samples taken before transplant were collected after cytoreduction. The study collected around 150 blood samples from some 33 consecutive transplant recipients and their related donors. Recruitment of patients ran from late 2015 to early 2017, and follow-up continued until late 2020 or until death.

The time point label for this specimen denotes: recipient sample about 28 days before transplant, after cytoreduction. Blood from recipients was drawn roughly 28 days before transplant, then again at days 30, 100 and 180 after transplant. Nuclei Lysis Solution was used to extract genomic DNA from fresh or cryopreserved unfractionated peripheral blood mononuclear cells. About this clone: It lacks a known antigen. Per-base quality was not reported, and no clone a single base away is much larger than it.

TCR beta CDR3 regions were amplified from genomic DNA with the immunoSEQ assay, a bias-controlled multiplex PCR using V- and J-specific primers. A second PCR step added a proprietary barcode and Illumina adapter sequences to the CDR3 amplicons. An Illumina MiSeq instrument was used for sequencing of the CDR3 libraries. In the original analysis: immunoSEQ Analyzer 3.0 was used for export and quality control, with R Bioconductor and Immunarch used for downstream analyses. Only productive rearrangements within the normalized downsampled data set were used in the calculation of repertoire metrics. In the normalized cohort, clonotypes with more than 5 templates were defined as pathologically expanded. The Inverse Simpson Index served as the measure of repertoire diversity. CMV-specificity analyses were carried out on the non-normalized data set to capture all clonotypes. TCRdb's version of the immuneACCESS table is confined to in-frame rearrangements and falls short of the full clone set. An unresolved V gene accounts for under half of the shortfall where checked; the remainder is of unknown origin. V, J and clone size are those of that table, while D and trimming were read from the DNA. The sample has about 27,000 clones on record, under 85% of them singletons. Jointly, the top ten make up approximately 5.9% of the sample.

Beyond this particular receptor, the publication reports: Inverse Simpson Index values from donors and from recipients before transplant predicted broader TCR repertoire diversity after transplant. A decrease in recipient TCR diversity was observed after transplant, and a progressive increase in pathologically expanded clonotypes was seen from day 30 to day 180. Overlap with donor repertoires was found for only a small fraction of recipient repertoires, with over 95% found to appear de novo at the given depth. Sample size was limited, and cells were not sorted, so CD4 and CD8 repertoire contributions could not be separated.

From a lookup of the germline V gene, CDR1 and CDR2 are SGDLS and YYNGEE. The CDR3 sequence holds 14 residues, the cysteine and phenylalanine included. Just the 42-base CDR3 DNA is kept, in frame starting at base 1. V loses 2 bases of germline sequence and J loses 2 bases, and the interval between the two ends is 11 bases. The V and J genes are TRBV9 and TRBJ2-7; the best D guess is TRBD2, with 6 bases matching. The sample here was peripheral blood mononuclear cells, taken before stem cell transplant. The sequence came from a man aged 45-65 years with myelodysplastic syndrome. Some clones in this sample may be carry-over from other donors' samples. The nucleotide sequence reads TGTGCCAGCAGCGTTGAGGCGGGAACCTACGAGCAGTACTTC. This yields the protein CASSVEAGTYEQYF.